The 13 T cell receptor beta chains below were found in one sample sequenced in a study of OX40 agonist ivuxolimab in advanced cancers. The data were produced by immunoSEQ multiplex PCR, yet TCRdb's version contains in-frame clones alone and is incomplete. The sample consists of 65,000 to 95,000 clones, more than 70% of them appearing once. Sequenced material: CD4+ or CD8+ T cells sorted from blood, taken in a trial of the OX40 agonist ivuxolimab. These receptors originate from an adult with an advanced solid tumor such as melanoma, head and neck, liver or kidney cancer.

CDR3 residues: CASSSGLAGAGELFF. The CDR3 bases are TGTGCCAGCAGCTCGGGACTAGCGGGAGCTGGGGAGCTGTTTTTT. The rearrangement joins TRBV5-4 to TRBJ2-2, with 14 positions matching TRBD2. Germline values: CDR1 SGHNT, CDR2 YYREEE (reference sequence). The CDR3 contains 15 residues. J lost 8 bases, V lost 3 bases, and 3 bases had no gene match. Together with reference TRBV5-4 and TRBJ2-2, the CDR3 gives the full variable domain: ETGVTQSPTHLIKTRGQQVTLRCSSQSGHNTVSWYQQALGQGPQFIFQYYREEENGRGNFPPRFSGLQFPNYSSELNVNALELDDSALYLCASSSGLAGAGELFFGEGSRLTVL.

The gene calls are TRBV5-1 and TRBJ1-5, with a weak D call TRBD1 (5 bases). CDR3 length equals 14 residues. Deletions cut 3 bases from V and 4 bases from J, with 11 bases between. The V gene's germline CDR1 is SGHRS and CDR2 YFSETQ. The CDR3 loop is CASSSGLQNQPQHF. The CDR3 region has the DNA TGCGCCAGCAGCTCGGGACTCCAGAATCAGCCCCAGCATTTT. The variable domain in full, completed from reference TRBV5-1 and TRBJ1-5, reads KAGVTQTPRYLIKTRGQQVTLSCSPISGHRSVSWYQQTPGQGLQFLFEYFSETQRNKGNFPGRFSGRQFSNSRSEMNVSTLELGDSALYLCASSSGLQNQPQHFGDGTRLSIL.

The V call is TRBV4-1, the J call TRBJ2-3, with 12 bases matching TRBD2. From germline, CDR1 is MGHRA and CDR2 YSYEKL. The CDR3 loop spans 19 amino acids. Trimming removed 0 bases from V and 2 bases from J; junction bases left unmatched: 9. As DNA, the CDR3 is TGCGCCAGCAGCCAAGAACCTGGACTAGCGGGACGGGTCACAGATACGCAGTATTTT. This sequence encodes CASSQEPGLAGRVTDTQYF.

The J gene is TRBJ2-3, the V gene TRBV7-3; TRBD2 matches at 7 bases. In germline, CDR1 is SGHTA, CDR2 FQGTGA. The CDR3 runs 16 residues. Trimming took 1 base from V and 1 from J; bases not matched to a gene: 5. CDR3 sequence (DNA): TGTGCCAGCAGCTTAATGGGGAGCGGGGGCACAGATACGCAGTATTTT. Protein product: CASSLMGSGGTDTQYF. Together with reference TRBV7-3 and TRBJ2-3, the CDR3 gives the full variable domain: GAGVSQTPSNKVTEKGKYVELRCDPISGHTALYWYRQSLGQGPEFLIYFQGTGAADDSGLPNDRFFAVRPEGSVSTLKIQRTERGDSAVYLCASSLMGSGGTDTQYFGPGTRLTVL.

J is TRBJ2-3 and V is TRBV7-2; TRBD1 might be the D (6 bases). Deletions cut 4 bases from V and 3 bases from J, with 14 bases between. The germline V gene encodes CDR1 SGHTA and CDR2 FQGNSA. This CDR3 spans 15 amino acids. The CDR3 spells CASSSHPRGTDTQYF. CDR3 in DNA: TGTGCCAGCAGCTCCCACCCCAGGGGAACAGATACGCAGTATTTT.

The J gene is TRBJ2-3, the V gene TRBV19, with a possible D match to TRBD2 (5 bases). Germline-derived CDR1 and CDR2 are LNHDA and SQIVND (reference sequence). The CDR3 length is 14 residues. V was cut by 1 base and J by 8 bases, with 13 bases left in between. The CDR3 sequence: CASSIGGLHGTQYF. The CDR3, as DNA: TGTGCCAGTAGTATAGGAGGACTTCACGGTACGCAGTATTTT.

This clone occurred many times. The chain carries TRBV7-9 and TRBJ2-7; D is possibly TRBD1 (6 bases). This CDR3 is 14 amino acids long. From germline, CDR1 is SEHNR and CDR2 FQNEAQ (reference sequence). V lost 1 base to trimming and J lost 2 bases, with 9 bases between them. The CDR3 loop reads CASSLGDRPYEQYF. In DNA form, the CDR3 reads TGTGCCAGCAGCTTAGGTGACAGGCCCTACGAGCAGTACTTC.

V is TRBV6-1 and J is TRBJ2-7, with 7 bases matching TRBD2. Germline loops: CDR1 MNHNS, CDR2 SASEGT. Trimming cost V 7 bases and J 2 bases; bases outside gene matches: 8. The CDR3 runs 14 residues. The CDR3 nucleotides read TGTGCCAGCATCCCAGTAGCGGGCCCCTACGAGCAGTACTTC. Translating it yields CASIPVAGPYEQYF.

The chain recombines TRBV6-1 with TRBJ1-1; D remains unclear. Trimming removed 1 base at V and 0 bases at J, with 9 bases between. Germline V gene sequence: CDR1 MNHNS, CDR2 SASEGT. The CDR3 is 15 amino acids. This chain's CDR3 is CASSEVIGLNTEAFF. In DNA, the CDR3 is TGTGCCAGCAGTGAAGTTATAGGTTTGAACACTGAAGCTTTCTTT.

The rearrangement joins TRBV7-9 to TRBJ1-1; unclear D gene. Trimming removed 3 bases from V and 6 bases from J, with 5 bases in between. This CDR3 spans 11 amino acids. The germline V gene has CDR1 SEHNR and CDR2 FQNEAQ (reference sequence). The CDR3 protein is CASSFSPEAFF. The CDR3 DNA sequence: TGTGCCAGCAGCTTTTCGCCTGAAGCTTTCTTT.

This clone was recorded only once. CDR3: CASSESWQGLETQYF. The CDR3 nucleotides are TGTGCCAGCAGTGAAAGTTGGCAGGGTTTGGAGACCCAGTACTTC. The chain has TRBV6-1 and TRBJ2-5; D is perhaps TRBD1 (5 bases). CDR1 MNHNS and CDR2 SASEGT come from the germline V gene. V was clipped by 2 bases and J by 5 bases, with 15 bases between them. The CDR3 sequence is 15 residues long.

This sequence joins TRBV5-1 and TRBJ2-3, with D uncertain. The CDR3 loop spans 14 amino acids. V lost 2 bases to trimming and J lost 0 bases, with 7 bases between them. CDR1 SGHRS and CDR2 YFSETQ come from the germline V gene. This CDR3 is CASSFYSSTDTQYF. Written as DNA, the CDR3 is TGCGCCAGCAGCTTCTACTCTAGCACAGATACGCAGTATTTT.

V and J are TRBV6-1 and TRBJ1-1; D not resolved. Looked up from germline, CDR1 is MNHNS and CDR2 is SASEGT. The CDR3 runs 12 residues. V lost 3 bases, J lost 11 bases, and 13 bases lay in between. The CDR3 sequence: CASSEAGMRAFF. CDR3 coding DNA: TGTGCCAGCAGTGAGGCGGGGATGAGGGCTTTCTTT.